What follows is one T cell receptor (beta chain) and its context. The antigen remains undetermined. These data come from a study of T-cell memory formation after mild COVID-19. Losses at the gene ends were 4 bases for V and 7 bases for J; bases not matched to a gene: 7. There are 15 residues in the CDR3. Germline V lookup: CDR1 SNHLY, CDR2 FYNNEI. The authors produced TCR alpha and TCR beta cDNA libraries with sample barcodes and UMIs by 5'RACE using constant-segment primers. TCRdb re-called the 5' RACE reads through MiXCR, storing one row per CDR3 protein. The sample holds 550,000 to 600,000 distinct CDR3 sequences, roughly a fifth seen once. Study-level findings and limits: Shrinking CD4+ clones resided mostly in CM and EM, and CD8+ ones in EMRA.

This receptor was obtained from an adult woman who had mild COVID-19 (a few samples of this study predate the infection). Cell type and time point are not known. The J gene is TRBJ2-1, the V gene TRBV2; 10 bases line up with TRBD2. The sequenced sample was PBMCs or a T cell subset sorted from them (not recorded which). The CDR3 sequence is CASSVGLAGVNEQFF. CDR3 sequence (DNA): TGTGCCAGCAGTGTTGGTCTAGCGGGAGTTAATGAGCAGTTCTTC. The whole variable domain, filled in from reference TRBV2 and TRBJ2-1, reads EPEVTQTPSHQVTQMGQEVILRCVPISNHLYFYWYRQILGQKVEFLVSFYNNEISEKSEIFDDQFSVERPDGSNFTLKIRSTKLEDSAMYFCASSVGLAGVNEQFFGPGTRLTVL.